The text below deals with one T cell receptor beta chain. Its cognate antigen has yet to be identified. There are no base qualities to consult, and no much larger clone falls within one base. The library was prepared using the immunoSEQ multiplex PCR assay. The multiplex PCR relied on a mix of 60 forward primers for TCR Vbeta segments and 13 reverse primers for TCR Jbeta segments. A multiplex PCR assay on genomic DNA amplified the CDR3 region of rearranged TCR beta genes. The Illumina HiSeq System was used to sequence the amplified TCR beta libraries as 87-base-pair reads. The paper's processing steps were these. In a later analysis, roughly 80 million unique TCR beta chains were counted across the roughly 700 repertoires, and roughly 10 million of these chains were shared by at least two donors. Raw reads were error-corrected and collapsed into unique sequences with a nearest-neighbor algorithm that merged closely related sequences to remove PCR and sequencing errors. V, D and J gene segments were assigned by aligning CDR3 sequences to IMGT reference sequences. For a sequence to be retained, a match of at least six nucleotides to both a V gene segment and a J gene segment was required. Rearrangements were classified as productive when the CDR3 lacked stop codons and remained in frame with V and J, and all other rearrangements were classified as non-productive. CDR3 was defined by IMGT convention, running from the second conserved V-encoded cysteine to the conserved J-encoded phenylalanine. The earlier analysis of approximately 500 of the donors excluded sequences that lacked an unambiguous match to a single V gene segment. In an earlier analysis of approximately 610 of the donors, V segments were called functional above 56.7% productive rearrangements and were called segregating when the between-donor standard deviation exceeded 5%. A statistical classification framework was built for diagnosing cytomegalovirus status from the catalog of TCR beta chain sequences. V and J gene assignment, in a later analysis, came from comparing TCR nucleotide sequences with IMGT/GENE-DB human TR gene sequences. A later analysis assigned CDR3 sequences and most-parsimonious VDJ recombination scenarios with the TCRdist pipeline. In a later analysis, each TCR beta chain was defined by its CDR3 amino acid sequence together with its V-gene family, and reads without a unique V-gene family were excluded. In a later analysis, some 600 highly shared, low-generation-probability nucleotide sequences were removed to address suspected cross-contamination and a sequencing artifact. In a later analysis, a clonal expansion index for each public chain was calculated from normalized within-repertoire ranks of inferred template counts. In a later analysis, generation probabilities were computed using a VDJ recombination model fitted to out-of-frame rearrangements, and the results were checked against IGoR. In a later analysis, TCR-TCR, TCR-HLA and TCR-CMV co-occurrence was scored with hypergeometric tests, and a repertoire-size bias correction was applied to TCR pairs. To estimate false discovery rates, a later analysis permuted the HLA or CMV assignments 20 times. A later analysis grouped co-occurring TCRs with DBSCAN, adding TCRdist sequence similarity when clustering within HLA-allele-positive subsets. Repertoires with fewer than 30,000 or more than 120,000 public chains, plus five repertoires with anomalous nucleotide sharing, were excluded from co-occurrence clustering. In its TCRdb copy, this immuneACCESS table keeps in-frame sequences only and misses some clones. Where compared with another copy, unresolved V genes explain less than half of these, and the others have no known cause. V and J calls and clone size are given by that table; D and trimming were obtained from the DNA. The sample has a few hundred thousand clones on record, about 82% of them singletons. 2.9% of the sample rests with the top ten.

From V the trimming removes 6 bases and from J it removes 0 bases, while the gene matches leave 7 bases of the junction unaccounted for. Taken from the germline V gene, the CDR1 and CDR2 loops are SGHDN and FVKESK. The CDR3, from cysteine to phenylalanine, totals 16 residues. Only the CDR3 DNA stays, 48 bases, in frame from base 1. The cohort was made up of 666 healthy bone marrow donors. Cohort members were all nominally healthy when sampled, although unrecorded immune exposures were likely present. The donor tested CMV seronegative, placing the donor among the 352 seronegative members of the cohort. A peripheral blood sample was provided by each donor, and peripheral blood mononuclear cells were used for TCR beta sequencing. Genomic DNA was extracted from the blood cell samples with the Qiagen DNeasy Blood Extraction Kit. The data stem from a study of cytomegalovirus exposure and HLA in healthy donors (TCRdb year 2017). Study-level background: An earlier analysis of fewer than 750 of the donors reported 276 Gb of sequence data and 95 million to 130 million unique TCR beta sequences obtained from around 170 million T cells. Around 320 gigabases of sequencing data and tens of millions of unique TCR sequences were included in an early release covering about 620 HLA-typed donors. Of the roughly 400 genotyped donors, 81% fell in the genetic ancestry cluster associated with self-reported Caucasian donors. The study aimed to test whether cataloging public T cell receptors could reveal signatures of past pathogen exposure. The T cell repertoires of 550 to 850 subjects were profiled by immunosequencing and related to cytomegalovirus serostatus. In addition to the first cohort of 666 subjects, a separate validation cohort of 100 to 150 different subjects was used. To predict cytomegalovirus infection status, the study combined high-throughput TCR immunosequencing, statistical association of individual TCRs with disease status, and machine learning. A later analysis re-analyzed previously published TCR beta repertoires from approximately 700 donors and added high-resolution HLA genotyping to study TCR occurrence patterns. In the later analysis, no new phenotypic data were used to find candidate immune exposures; instead, reliance was placed on TCR beta sequences and their occurrence across donors. An earlier analysis of around 580 of the donors used high-throughput TCR beta sequencing to judge whether each TCR beta V gene segment behaved as functional or pseudogenic. Alongside the repertoire data, information on donor age, sex, ethnicity and CMV serostatus was compiled. A later genetic analysis took genome-wide SNP genotypes for about 55% of the 666 donors and used that subset as a discovery cohort. Every discovery cohort repertoire had been produced on one sequencing platform. HLA typing covered class I and class II loci at four-digit resolution. Typing coverage varied by locus: roughly 629-630 donors for A, B, C, DRB1 and DQB1; about 520 for DQA1; about 570 for DPA1; roughly 470 for DPB1. Four to six DR-DQ haplotypes were handled as single units for association and clustering, since linkage in the cohort was strong. Across under 500 genotyped donors of the cohort, an average of about 240,000 unique TCR beta nucleotide sequences per donor were sequenced, and around 20% of those sequences were non-productive. Study-wide conclusions, independent of this receptor: According to a later analysis, parvovirus B19, influenza, CMV and Epstein-Barr virus appeared linked to several top co-occurrence clusters. Because the 87-base-pair reads could not distinguish some IMGT-functional V segments, including TRBV6-2 and TRBV6-3, those segments were excluded. A later genetic analysis associated a missense DCLRE1C variant with V-gene and J-gene trimming of TCR beta chains, and an independent cohort replicated the association. Most TCR sequences were observed very rarely across donors, whereas some public TCRs were present in many individuals. An earlier analysis of 587 of the donors showed that most TCR beta V segments appeared in productive rearrangements either about 87% or about 30% of the time, which broadly matched IMGT annotations. At a false discovery rate of 0.05, a later analysis linked about 16,000 TCR beta sequences to specific HLA alleles. Linkage disequilibrium might explain the correlated functional status among segregating V segments, but an unknown experimental factor could not be ruled out. The classifier was reported to diagnose cytomegalovirus status with high specificity and sensitivity in both the original and validation cohorts. In the study, approximately 160 TCR beta chains were listed as associated with cytomegalovirus. Only TCR beta chains were sequenced in this cohort, and the absence of alpha or paired-chain data limited detectable features. When HLA alleles, especially DR and DQ, strongly co-occurred, TCR associations were difficult to assign to individual alleles. CMV serostatus was the only immune exposure information available for the cohort. Because counts were too low, under 20 rarely observed V segments, including chromosome 9 orphons, were left out of the earlier analysis of a few hundred of the donors. According to the authors, the approach could potentially be generalized to other disease states and immunological phenotypes. In a later analysis, HLA-associated TCR beta chains showed more clonal expansion and lower generation probabilities than non-associated chains that were equally common. A further reported finding was that TCR beta sequences accurately predicted the HLA-A and HLA-B alleles for most subjects in the first cohort. According to a later genetic analysis, donors in an Asian-associated ancestry cluster had fewer N-insertions in productive TCRs than the approximately 670-donor mean. Most CMV-associated TCR beta chains appeared to be HLA-restricted in a later analysis, and the HLA associations seemed to be driven largely by CMV exposure. Roughly uniform sequencing depth across donors was assumed in presence/absence analyses, although this assumption may not hold. In vitro tests confirmed that a few of the cytomegalovirus-associated TCR beta chains recognize cytomegalovirus antigens. The sequencing pipeline was judged likely to have produced a cluster of highly shared sequence variants as a technical artifact. HLA typing was unavailable for some donors at each locus, so association tests used only the typed subset. A later analysis found that TCR association rates varied across HLA loci, with DRB1 alleles showing the most associated TCRs and HLA-C alleles the fewest.

The specimen sequenced was PBMCs. This sequence uses TRBV14 and TRBJ1-3, with 8 bases aligning to TRBD1. This receptor was identified in a man aged 30 to 39 in good health and CMV-seronegative. In nucleotides, the sequence is TGTGCCAGCAGAGGGACAGGTATGACCTCTGGAAACACCATATATTTT. This codes for CASRGTGMTSGNTIYF. Outside the CDR3, residues come from the reference TRBV14 and TRBJ1-3 proteins, so the full variable domain is: EAGVTQFPSHSVIEKGQTVTLRCDPISGHDNLYWYRRVMGKEIKFLLHFVKESKQDESGMPNNRFLAERTGGTYSTLKVQPAELEDSGVYFCASRGTGMTSGNTIYFGEGSWLTVV.